Below are 31 T cell receptor beta chains sequenced from a single sample in a study of blood T cell repertoires in COVID-19. Generated by immunoSEQ multiplex PCR, the TCRdb table keeps only in-frame clones and is missing some. In the table there are about 250,000 clones, approximately 86% of which are singletons. The sequenced material came from peripheral blood. The receptor set was obtained from an older woman who had recovered from COVID-19.

The V and J genes are TRBV21-1 and TRBJ1-5. TRBV21-1 is recorded as a pseudogene. The CDR3 contains 15 residues. The CDR3 spells CAKKTGGGAVQPQHF. The CDR3 nucleotides are TGTGCCAAGAAGACTGGGGGGGGCGCGGTTCAGCCCCAGCATTTT.

This chain connects TRBV5-1 to TRBJ2-3; the match to TRBD2 covers 11 bases. The V segment lost 0 bases and the J segment 3 bases; nucleotides outside the gene matches: 12. This CDR3 spans 19 amino acids. Germline V gene sequence: CDR1 SGHRS, CDR2 YFSETQ. The CDR3 DNA is TGCGCCAGCAGCTTGGCGGTAGCGGGGGGGCCAGGGCTAACAGATACGCAGTATTTT. Translated: CASSLAVAGGPGLTDTQYF. Full variable domain (missing parts from reference TRBV5-1 and TRBJ2-3): KAGVTQTPRYLIKTRGQQVTLSCSPISGHRSVSWYQQTPGQGLQFLFEYFSETQRNKGNFPGRFSGRQFSNSRSEMNVSTLELGDSALYLCASSLAVAGGPGLTDTQYFGPGTRLTVL.

The rearrangement joins TRBV6-4 to TRBJ1-1; D remains unclear. Trimming removed 4 bases at V and 2 bases at J, with 8 bases between. This CDR3 has 13 residues. Looked up from germline, CDR1 is MRHNA and CDR2 is SNTAGT. The CDR3 nucleotides read TGTGCCAGCAGTGCTGAGTCAAACACTGAAGCTTTCTTT. Its protein product is CASSAESNTEAFF.

The rearrangement joins TRBV12-5 to TRBJ1-1; TRBD1 agrees at 7 bases. Trimming took 1 base from V and 3 from J; bases not matched to a gene: 2. The CDR3 sequence is 14 residues long. Germline V gene data show CDR1 as LGHNT and CDR2 as FRNRAP. Here the CDR3 reads CASGLGQGDTEAFF. The CDR3 coding sequence is TGTGCTAGTGGTTTGGGACAGGGTGACACTGAAGCTTTCTTT.

The chain links TRBV19 to TRBJ2-7, with a tentative D call TRBD1 (7 bases). Germline V gene data show CDR1 as LNHDA and CDR2 as SQIVND (reference sequence). Trimming took off 6 bases at V and 6 bases at J, with 18 bases between the two ends. The CDR3 spans 14 residues. Here the CDR3 DNA reads TGTGCCAGTAGCTCCCAGGGGGGCAGAATCGAGCAGTACTTC. It is translated as CASSSQGGRIEQYF.

This chain uses TRBV19 with TRBJ2-1; 11 bases fit TRBD2. V gave up 6 bases and J gave up 3 bases; unmatched junction bases: 10. The CDR3 is 17 residues long. Germline V gene lookup returns CDR1 LNHDA and CDR2 SQIVND (reference sequence). CDR3 sequence reads: CASSYLGTSGYYNEQFF. CDR3 sequence (DNA): TGTGCCAGTAGCTATCTCGGGACTAGCGGCTACTACAATGAGCAGTTCTTC.

This chain links TRBV5-5 with TRBJ1-2, with no clear D. Trimming took off 0 bases at V and 3 bases at J, with 6 bases between the two ends. CDR3 length: 13 residues. In germline, CDR1 is SGHKS, CDR2 YYEKEE (reference sequence). In nucleotides, the CDR3 is TGTGCCAGCAGCTTGGGTGGGCACTATGGCTACACCTTC. This translates into CASSLGGHYGYTF.

The rearrangement joins TRBV2 to TRBJ2-5; 8 nucleotides agree with TRBD2. The trim removed 2 bases at V and 4 bases at J, leaving 9 bases unmatched. CDR1 and CDR2 from the germline V gene are SNHLY and FYNNEI. The CDR3 loop spans 16 amino acids. CDR3: CASSEMSSGAVETQYF. CDR3 DNA: TGTGCCAGCAGTGAAATGAGTAGCGGGGCGGTAGAGACCCAGTACTTC.

The chain couples TRBV7-2 to TRBJ1-6; D may be TRBD1 (6 bases). The CDR3 is 16 amino acids. Germline CDR1 and CDR2: SGHTA and FQGNSA. Trimming left V 1 base short and J 9 bases short, with 16 bases between. CDR3 DNA sequence: TGTGCCAGCAGCTTAGTACTGGGGGCGAGAGTTTCACCCCTCCACTTT. Its protein product is CASSLVLGARVSPLHF.

This chain uses TRBV7-2 with TRBJ2-1, with D possibly TRBD1 on 5 matching bases. V lost 5 bases and J 5 bases, leaving 13 bases between the germline ends. The CDR3 is 14 residues long. CDR1 and CDR2 from the germline V gene are SGHTA and FQGNSA. CDR3 sequence: CASSPNRQNNEQFF. The CDR3 DNA sequence: TGTGCCAGCAGCCCAAACAGACAGAACAATGAGCAGTTCTTC.

The rearrangement links TRBV29-1 to TRBJ2-4; tentatively, D is TRBD1 (5 bases). Trimming removed 5 bases at V and 0 bases at J, with 14 bases between. The CDR3 consists of 15 residues. Per germline, CDR1 SQVTM and CDR2 ANQGSEA. CDR3 nucleotides: TGCAGCGTTAAGGAGTACAGGCTAGCCAAAAACATTCAGTACTTC. Protein product: CSVKEYRLAKNIQYF. Combining the CDR3 with reference TRBV29-1 and TRBJ2-4 gives the whole variable domain SAVISQKPSRDICQRGTSLTIQCQVDSQVTMMFWYRQQPGQSLTLIATANQGSEATYESGFVIDKFPISRPNLTFSTLTVSNMSPEDSSIYLCSVKEYRLAKNIQYFGAGTRLSVL.

The CDR3 region has the DNA TGTGCCAGTAGCACTCAAGCGGGGGGGATGAACGAGCAGTACTTC. This sequence encodes CASSTQAGGMNEQYF. The chain is built from TRBV19 and TRBJ2-7, with 10 bases fitting TRBD2. Trimming took 6 bases from V and 5 from J; bases not matched to a gene: 10. The CDR3 covers 15 residues. Germline assignment: CDR1 LNHDA and CDR2 SQIVND (reference sequence). The full variable domain, in which reference TRBV19 and TRBJ2-7 provide the parts outside the CDR3, is DGGITQSPKYLFRKEGQNVTLSCEQNLNHDAMYWYRQDPGQGLRLIYYSQIVNDFQKGDIAEGYSVSREKKESFPLTVTSAQKNPTAFYLCASSTQAGGMNEQYFGPGTRLTVT.

The chain carries TRBV7-9 and TRBJ1-2; 11 nucleotides align to TRBD1. Germline V gene sequence: CDR1 SEHNR, CDR2 FQNEAQ (reference sequence). The CDR3 is 14 amino acids. V lost 5 bases and J lost 8; bases outside the gene matches: 7. The CDR3 protein is CASSADRGLGGYTF. CDR3 nucleotides: TGTGCCAGCAGCGCGGACAGGGGGCTTGGCGGCTACACCTTC.

J is TRBJ1-2 and V is TRBV13; 9 bases are a match to TRBD1. Germline V gene sequence: CDR1 PRHDT, CDR2 FYEKMQ (reference sequence). The CDR3 has 15 residues. Trimming at V came to 5 bases and at J to 5 bases, leaving 9 bases not matched to a gene. The CDR3 sequence is CASSHEDRGGYGYTF. The CDR3 nucleotides read TGTGCCAGCAGCCACGAGGACAGGGGTGGATATGGCTACACCTTC.

V is TRBV5-1 and J is TRBJ2-3; TRBD1 is a possible D gene (5 bases). The germline V gene has CDR1 SGHRS and CDR2 YFSETQ. V dropped 5 bases and J dropped 6 bases, with 16 bases sitting between them. The CDR3 loop spans 14 amino acids. The CDR3 DNA reads TGCGCCAGCAGTCCAACGGGCTCAGGGGATACGCAGTATTTT. This translates into CASSPTGSGDTQYF.

The V and J genes are TRBV5-1 and TRBJ2-3, with TRBD2 matching over 14 bases. The CDR3 contains 16 residues. Germline CDR1 SGHRS, CDR2 YFSETQ. V dropped 4 bases and J dropped 5; count of bases not matched to a gene: 6. CDR3 in amino acids: CASSRGLAGEVDTQYF. CDR3 sequence (DNA): TGCGCCAGCAGCCGGGGACTAGCGGGGGAGGTAGATACGCAGTATTTT. Supplemented by reference TRBV5-1 and TRBJ2-3, the full variable domain reads KAGVTQTPRYLIKTRGQQVTLSCSPISGHRSVSWYQQTPGQGLQFLFEYFSETQRNKGNFPGRFSGRQFSNSRSEMNVSTLELGDSALYLCASSRGLAGEVDTQYFGPGTRLTVL.

The chain employs TRBV7-3 and TRBJ1-4; the D gene is possibly TRBD1 (6 bases). The length of the CDR3 is 14 residues. Trimming took off 5 bases at V and 10 bases at J, with 17 bases between the two ends. Per germline, CDR1 SGHTA and CDR2 FQGTGA. The CDR3 nucleotides are TGTGCCAGCAGCCTGGGGGCAGGGTCTGGAAAACTGTTTTTT. Translated: CASSLGAGSGKLFF.

This clone was seen more than once but under ten times. This chain uses TRBV5-5 with TRBJ2-7; D unclear. Looked up from germline, CDR1 is SGHKS and CDR2 is YYEKEE (reference sequence). V shed 1 base and J shed 0 bases, with 11 bases lying between them. The CDR3 totals 15 residues. CDR3 nucleotide sequence: TGTGCCAGCAGCTTGATACTCACGGGCTCCTACGAGCAGTACTTC. Its translation is CASSLILTGSYEQYF.

The genes are TRBV7-2 and TRBJ2-3, with 7 bases lining up with TRBD2. The CDR3 runs 16 residues. Germline assignment: CDR1 SGHTA and CDR2 FQGNSA. V was clipped by 4 bases and J by 4 bases; unmatched bases: 11. The CDR3 bases are TGTGCCAGCAGCTCTAAGGGCGGGGGAGGCGCAGATACGCAGTATTTT. It encodes CASSSKGGGGADTQYF.

The V and J genes are TRBV5-1 and TRBJ2-3, with 8 bases fitting TRBD1. J gave up 4 bases and V 5 bases, and 9 bases lay outside the gene matches. This CDR3 is 15 amino acids long. Germline assignment: CDR1 SGHRS and CDR2 YFSETQ. CDR3: CASSGQGSLADTQYF. CDR3 bases: TGCGCCAGCAGTGGACAGGGAAGTCTTGCAGATACGCAGTATTTT.

This clone was detected only a few times. The chain joins TRBV7-9 to TRBJ2-1; 9 bases match TRBD1. CDR1 and CDR2 (germline): SEHNR, FQNEAQ (reference sequence). J was trimmed by 1 base and V by 1 base; bases with no gene match: 5. This CDR3 has 17 residues. The DNA for the CDR3 is TGTGCCAGCAGCTTAGGGACAGGGGAAGGGTCCTACAATGAGCAGTTCTTC. Amino acid sequence: CASSLGTGEGSYNEQFF.

This chain links TRBV18 with TRBJ2-4; 9 bases line up with TRBD1. This CDR3 is 15 amino acids long. The germline V gene has CDR1 KGHSH and CDR2 LQKENI. J gave up 6 bases and V 5 bases, and 8 bases lay outside the gene matches. CDR3 in amino acids: CASSSQGTGTNIQYF. CDR3 nucleotide sequence: TGTGCCAGCTCATCCCAGGGGACAGGGACAAACATTCAGTACTTC.

This CDR3 is CASSVANRGPTDTQYF. The CDR3 coding sequence is TGTGCCAGCAGCGTAGCTAACAGGGGGCCCACAGATACGCAGTATTTT. The chain has TRBV9 and TRBJ2-3; the match to TRBD1 covers 9 bases. Per the germline V gene, CDR1 is SGDLS and CDR2 is YYNGEE. The CDR3 length is 16 residues. Trimming cost V 0 bases and J 2 bases; bases outside gene matches: 4.

This clone was picked up one time. The chain combines TRBV4-3 with TRBJ1-3; D unclear. The V end lost 5 bases, the J end lost 0 bases, and 14 bases lay between the germline ends. Germline CDR1 and CDR2: LGHNA and YSLEER. The CDR3 covers 16 residues. This CDR3 reads CASSAEIGSSGNTIYF. CDR3 bases: TGCGCCAGCAGCGCCGAGATCGGGAGCTCTGGAAACACCATATATTTT.

The chain uses TRBV15 and TRBJ2-3; D remains ambiguous. CDR3 length: 15 residues. V was cut by 2 bases and J by 0 bases, with 9 bases left in between. Germline V gene lookup returns CDR1 LNHNV and CDR2 YYDKDF (reference sequence). The CDR3 DNA is TGTGCCACCAGCAGAATACACATTAGCACAGATACGCAGTATTTT. Residues: CATSRIHISTDTQYF. Filled out from reference TRBV15 and TRBJ2-3, the complete variable domain reads DAMVIQNPRYQVTQFGKPVTLSCSQTLNHNVMYWYQQKSSQAPKLLFHYYDKDFNNEADTPDNFQSRRPNTSFCFLDIRSPGLGDTAMYLCATSRIHISTDTQYFGPGTRLTVL.

The V call is TRBV6-6, the J call TRBJ1-5; 7 bases match TRBD1. V lost 2 bases, J lost 3 bases, and 7 bases stayed unmatched. The CDR3 is made up of 16 amino acids. The germline CDR1 and CDR2 sequences are MNHNY and SVGAGI (reference sequence). Here the CDR3 DNA reads TGTGCCAGCAGTTACCCTCAGGGGGAAAACAATCAGCCCCAGCATTTT. This codes for CASSYPQGENNQPQHF.

The chain is built from TRBV3-1 (or the pseudogene TRBV3-2) and TRBJ1-6; D is unresolved. V lost 3 bases and J 11 bases, leaving 11 bases between the germline ends. CDR1 is LGHDT and CDR2 is YNNKEL in the germline V gene (reference sequence). This CDR3 spans 13 amino acids. The CDR3 DNA is TGTGCCAGCAGCCATGGATCCGGGGCACCCCTCCACTTT. Translated, it gives CASSHGSGAPLHF.

This clone has just a few counts. J is TRBJ1-4 and V is TRBV7-9, with TRBD1 matching 8 bases. This CDR3 region has 14 residues. Germline lookup yields CDR1 SEHNR and CDR2 FQNEAQ (reference sequence). Trimming at V came to 5 bases and at J to 8 bases, leaving 7 bases not matched to a gene. The CDR3 spells CASSLQTGVEKLFF. The CDR3 bases are TGTGCCAGCAGCCTACAGACAGGGGTAGAAAAACTGTTTTTT.

The chain links TRBV28 to TRBJ1-2, with 9 bases that match TRBD1. Germline CDR1 and CDR2: MDHEN and SYDVKM. Trimming removed 5 bases from V and 7 bases from J; junction bases left unmatched: 8. The CDR3 covers 14 residues. The CDR3 here is CASSPQGAGRGYTF. Written as DNA, the CDR3 is TGTGCCAGCAGTCCACAGGGGGCTGGGCGTGGCTACACCTTC.

V and J are TRBV6-6 and TRBJ1-3; 7 bases are a match to TRBD1. The germline gives CDR1 MNHNY, CDR2 SVGAGI (reference sequence). The CDR3 runs 15 residues. After removal of 8 bases from V and 5 bases from J, the junction contained 12 bases not matched to a gene. The CDR3 loop reads CASFTQGSRRNTIYF. The CDR3 DNA reads as TGTGCCAGCTTCACACAGGGGAGCAGGAGAAACACCATATATTTT.

The V gene is TRBV5-1, the J gene TRBJ2-1; no firm D call. Germline-derived CDR1 and CDR2 are SGHRS and YFSETQ. The CDR3 totals 15 residues. V was clipped by 1 base and J by 8 bases, with 16 bases between them. CDR3 DNA sequence: TGCGCCAGCAGCTTGTTGCAGACACTGGGCGATGAGCAGTTCTTC. It specifies CASSLLQTLGDEQFF.